Below are 24 T cell receptor beta chains sequenced from a single sample in a study of blood T cell repertoires in COVID-19. Clones were read by immunoSEQ multiplex PCR, and TCRdb kept only the in-frame ones, dropping some. The sample lists around 310,000 clones; roughly 88% were seen once. Source material: peripheral blood. Receptors were obtained from a woman between 50 and 59 years old with active or convalescent COVID-19.

This CDR3 is CASTDAGARDTQYF. The CDR3 nucleotides are TGTGCCAGCACGGACGCGGGAGCCAGGGATACGCAGTATTTT. The chain joins TRBV6-6 to TRBJ2-3, with 7 bases lining up with TRBD2. Germline CDR1 reads MNHNY; CDR2 reads SVGAGI (reference sequence). The CDR3 totals 14 residues. Trimming at V came to 7 bases and at J to 6 bases, leaving 10 bases not matched to a gene.

This chain uses TRBV4-3 with TRBJ1-2; D not resolved. The CDR3 contains 15 residues. CDR1 LGHNA and CDR2 YSLEER come from the germline V gene. V was clipped by 1 base and J by 5 bases, with 14 bases between them. The CDR3 DNA reads as TGCGCCAGCAGCCAAGGGGAGGGAGGAGGGTATGGCTACACCTTC. It encodes CASSQGEGGGYGYTF.

This chain connects TRBV9 to TRBJ1-1; TRBD1 might be the D (6 bases). Germline V gene sequence: CDR1 SGDLS, CDR2 YYNGEE. The CDR3 loop spans 13 amino acids. The ends were cut back, 0 bases at V and 10 bases at J, with 13 bases in the middle. CDR3 nucleotides: TGTGCCAGCAGCGTAGAACGGACAGCACCAGCTTTCTTT. This sequence encodes CASSVERTAPAFF.

This clone was seen just once. This chain connects TRBV11-2 to TRBJ1-4, with 7 positions matching TRBD1. Germline V gene data show CDR1 as SGHAT and CDR2 as FQNNGV. The CDR3 loop spans 19 amino acids. The ends lost 4 bases at V and 2 bases at J; junction bases unmatched: 16. CDR3 loop: CASSSLGTASSFTNEKLFF. CDR3 nucleotide sequence: TGTGCCAGCAGCTCCCTTGGGACAGCGAGCTCTTTTACTAATGAAAAACTGTTTTTT.

J is TRBJ2-3 and V is TRBV10-3; D may be TRBD1 (6 bases). The ends were cut back, 1 base at V and 3 bases at J, with 11 bases in the middle. Germline V lookup: CDR1 ENHRY, CDR2 SYGVKD. This CDR3 comprises 15 residues. The CDR3 DNA reads TGTGCCATCAGTGAGTTTCGGACAGTAACAGATACGCAGTATTTT. This gives the protein CAISEFRTVTDTQYF.

The rearrangement joins TRBV7-9 to TRBJ2-7; 7 bases map to TRBD1. The CDR3 spans 13 residues. After removal of 5 bases from V and 3 bases from J, the junction contained 4 bases not matched to a gene. Germline V gene data show CDR1 as SEHNR and CDR2 as FQNEAQ (reference sequence). CDR3 residues: CASSAQGDYEQYF. The CDR3 DNA sequence: TGTGCCAGCAGCGCCCAGGGGGACTACGAGCAGTACTTC.

V usage is TRBV6-2 or TRBV6-3 and J usage is TRBJ1-5, with 8 nucleotides matching TRBD1. From germline, CDR1 is MNHEY and CDR2 SVGEGT. This CDR3 is 15 amino acids long. With V trimmed by 3 bases and J by 7 bases, 8 bases remained unmatched. CDR3 amino acids: CASSYGQGFRQPQHF. CDR3 sequence (DNA): TGTGCCAGCAGTTATGGACAGGGTTTCCGACAGCCCCAGCATTTT.

This clone came up a few times. The rearrangement links TRBV4-1 to TRBJ2-3; D is ambiguous. CDR3 size: 14 residues. Germline lookup yields CDR1 MGHRA and CDR2 YSYEKL. Trimming shortened V by 1 base and J by 1 base, and 6 bases separated the two germline ends. The DNA for the CDR3 is TGCGCCAGCAGCCAAGGGCCCCGCACAGATACGCAGTATTTT. Translating gives CASSQGPRTDTQYF.

This chain links TRBV28 with TRBJ1-5; a weak D match, TRBD1 (6 bases). V was cut by 6 bases and J by 9 bases, with 24 bases left in between. The V gene's germline CDR1 is MDHEN and CDR2 SYDVKM. The CDR3 sequence is 16 residues long. CDR3 region: CASSRGVVKGDPPQHF. The CDR3 coding sequence is TGTGCCAGCAGCCGGGGGGTGGTGAAGGGGGATCCGCCCCAGCATTTT.

V and J are TRBV6-5 and TRBJ2-7; tentative D call: TRBD1 (6 bases). Trimming cost V 5 bases and J 2 bases, with 13 bases left between them. CDR3 size: 14 residues. Looked up from germline, CDR1 is MNHEY and CDR2 is SVGAGI. CDR3 sequence (DNA): TGTGCCAGCAGTAAGTGGGACAAACCCTACGAGCAGTACTTC. This translates into CASSKWDKPYEQYF.

The chain links TRBV6-6 to TRBJ1-4, with 9 bases identical to TRBD1. This CDR3 spans 18 amino acids. Germline CDR1 is MNHNY and CDR2 is SVGAGI (reference sequence). The junction had 21 bases not matched to a gene; V was cut back by 5 bases and J by 11 bases. Here the CDR3 DNA reads TGTGCCAGCAGTCCAGGACAGGGGACTTCGAGTGGGGGTTACAAACTGTTTTTT. It encodes CASSPGQGTSSGGYKLFF.

The CDR3 here is CATSGGQGFNTGELFF. For the CDR3, the DNA is TGTGCCACCAGTGGGGGACAGGGATTTAACACCGGGGAGCTGTTTTTT. The chain is built from TRBV24-1 and TRBJ2-2; 9 positions agree with TRBD1. Germline lookup yields CDR1 KGHDR and CDR2 SFDVKD. Trimming removed 5 bases from V and 2 bases from J; junction bases left unmatched: 5. The CDR3 consists of 16 residues.

The V gene is TRBV27, the J gene TRBJ1-6; 8 bases agree with TRBD1. With V trimmed by 6 bases and J by 6 bases, 4 bases remained unmatched. The CDR3 has 14 residues. Per the germline V gene, CDR1 is MNHEY and CDR2 is SMNVEV (reference sequence). DNA of the CDR3: TGTGCCAGCAGAATGACAGGGGTTAATTCACCCCTCCACTTT. Its translation: CASRMTGVNSPLHF.

The J gene is TRBJ2-2, the V gene TRBV12-3 or TRBV12-4; D perhaps matches TRBD1 (5 bases). The CDR3 spans 12 residues. The germline V and J ends were trimmed by 3 bases and 6 bases, with 5 bases remaining between them. CDR3 sequence reads: CASSFRAGELFF. The DNA for the CDR3 is TGTGCCAGCAGTTTCAGGGCCGGGGAGCTGTTTTTT.

The chain combines TRBV6-5 with TRBJ2-4; 7 nucleotides agree with TRBD2. Looked up from germline, CDR1 is MNHEY and CDR2 is SVGAGI. This CDR3 contains 16 residues. The V segment lost 0 bases and the J segment 0 bases; nucleotides outside the gene matches: 2. The DNA of the CDR3 is TGTGCCAGCAGTTACTCGGCTAGCGGAGCCAAAAACATTCAGTACTTC. Translation gives CASSYSASGAKNIQYF.

This sequence joins TRBV7-2 and TRBJ2-1; maybe TRBD1 (5 bases). This CDR3 has 14 amino acids. Trimming shortened V by 1 base and J by 5 bases, and 9 bases separated the two germline ends. Germline CDR1 and CDR2: SGHTA and FQGNSA. The CDR3 region is CASSLGDSDNEQFF. The CDR3 coding sequence is TGTGCCAGCAGCTTAGGAGACAGCGACAATGAGCAGTTCTTC.

The rearrangement uses TRBV28 and TRBJ1-1; TRBD1 agrees at 10 bases. There are 16 residues in the CDR3. Germline CDR1 reads MDHEN; CDR2 reads SYDVKM. After removal of 2 bases from V and 4 bases from J, the junction contained 7 bases not matched to a gene. The CDR3 DNA follows: TGTGCCAGCAGTTTAAGTCGACAGGGGGCTGGCACTGAAGCTTTCTTT. This encodes CASSLSRQGAGTEAFF.

Concerning this clone itself: Other DNA sequences in this specimen translate into the identical CDR3. J is TRBJ1-3 and V is TRBV7-3; D is ambiguous. CDR3 length: 14 amino acids. V was pared by 2 bases and J by 1 base, with 6 bases between. CDR1 is SGHTA, CDR2 FQGTGA, per germline. The CDR3 is CASSLGGSGNTIYF. The CDR3 coding sequence is TGTGCCAGCAGCTTAGGAGGGTCTGGAAACACCATATATTTT.

This clone came up many times. Other DNA sequences in this sample translate to the same CDR3. The CDR3 sequence is CSVRTGDQPQHF. CDR3 DNA: TGCAGCGTCCGGACAGGGGATCAGCCCCAGCATTTT. The V call is TRBV29-1, the J call TRBJ1-5, with 9 bases lining up with TRBD1. Germline V lookup: CDR1 SQVTM, CDR2 ANQGSEA. The junction had 2 bases not matched to a gene; V was cut back by 6 bases and J by 5 bases. This CDR3 spans 12 amino acids. The full variable domain, rest sourced from reference TRBV29-1 and TRBJ1-5, is SAVISQKPSRDICQRGTSLTIQCQVDSQVTMMFWYRQQPGQSLTLIATANQGSEATYESGFVIDKFPISRPNLTFSTLTVSNMSPEDSSIYLCSVRTGDQPQHFGDGTRLSIL.

To note about this clone: It is unclear where the CDR3 begins or ends on the DNA, so no DNA is shown, and the CDR3 is as TCRdb lists it. V is TRBV5-1 and J is TRBJ2-1; TRBD2, the table's D call, was not compared with the DNA. Germline values: CDR1 SGHRS, CDR2 YFSETQ. The CDR3 totals 14 residues, both ends included. The CDR3 sequence: CASSFGNGMGEQFF.

The chain uses TRBV19 and TRBJ1-4, with D perhaps TRBD1 (5 bases). The germline V gene encodes CDR1 LNHDA and CDR2 SQIVND (reference sequence). The length of the CDR3 is 14 residues. V was pared by 4 bases and J by 2 bases, with 8 bases between. The CDR3 spells CASSRRQTNEKLFF. In DNA, the CDR3 is TGTGCCAGTAGTAGGCGACAGACTAATGAAAAACTGTTTTTT.

V usage is TRBV9 and J usage is TRBJ2-3, with D hard to call. V lost 0 bases, J lost 3 bases, and 14 bases lay in between. Germline V gives CDR1 SGDLS, CDR2 YYNGEE. This CDR3 spans 16 amino acids. The CDR3 DNA is TGTGCCAGCAGCGTAGGGGTTAGCCTAGATACAGATACGCAGTATTTT. Translating it yields CASSVGVSLDTDTQYF.

The V call is TRBV13, the J call TRBJ2-7; TRBD1 might be the D (7 bases). The germline gives CDR1 PRHDT, CDR2 FYEKMQ (reference sequence). V lost 6 bases to trimming and J lost 2 bases, with 23 bases between them. CDR3 length: 17 amino acids. The CDR3 loop reads CASRQEGAGTFPYEQYF. CDR3 DNA: TGTGCCAGCAGACAAGAGGGGGCCGGGACTTTCCCCTACGAGCAGTACTTC.

The chain employs TRBV2 and TRBJ1-1; weak D call: TRBD1 (5 bases). CDR3 size: 11 residues. Germline lookup yields CDR1 SNHLY and CDR2 FYNNEI. The V end was cut by 6 bases, the J end by 14 bases, with 16 bases between. CDR3 amino acids: CASRDPGHSFF. CDR3 DNA: TGTGCCAGCAGGGATCCCGGACATTCCTTCTTT.